What follows are 9 T cell receptor beta chains derived from one specimen sequenced in a study of control samples from healthy donors and cancer patients. The protocol was immunoSEQ multiplex PCR, while the TCRdb copy is restricted to in-frame clones and leaves out a portion. The table records about 94,000 clones, roughly nine tenths of them present only once. Sequencing was performed on blood. Receptors originate from a woman aged 18-29 years in good health.

The chain joins TRBV12-3 or TRBV12-4 to TRBJ2-1; D is tentatively TRBD1 or TRBD2 (5 bases each). Trimming took 6 bases from V and 2 from J, leaving 8 bases between them. This CDR3 spans 13 amino acids. This CDR3 is CASSGDPYNEQFF. In DNA, the CDR3 is TGTGCCAGCAGCGGGGACCCCTACAATGAGCAGTTCTTC.

This chain links TRBV19 with TRBJ1-2, with D uncertain. V lost 5 bases, J lost 5 bases, and 6 bases lay in between. The CDR3 totals 11 residues. The germline gives CDR1 LNHDA, CDR2 SQIVND (reference sequence). CDR3 in amino acids: CASSRSYGYTF. DNA of the CDR3: TGTGCCAGTAGTCGTTCATATGGCTACACCTTC.

The rearrangement joins TRBV6-5 to TRBJ1-5; D not resolved. This CDR3 has 15 amino acids. CDR1 is MNHEY, CDR2 SVGAGI, per germline. V was trimmed by 8 bases and J by 0 bases, leaving 14 bases between them. CDR3 DNA: TGTGCCAGCTCCCCAGTGGTAGGTAGCAATCAGCCCCAGCATTTT. It is translated as CASSPVVGSNQPQHF.

This chain uses TRBV5-1 with TRBJ1-1; maybe TRBD1 (5 bases). Trimming left V 4 bases short and J 0 bases short, with 10 bases between. This CDR3 comprises 14 residues. Looked up from germline, CDR1 is SGHRS and CDR2 is YFSETQ. CDR3 in DNA: TGCGCCAGCAGCGAGAGGGGCCTGAACACTGAAGCTTTCTTT. This translates into CASSERGLNTEAFF.

The genes are TRBV27 and TRBJ2-1; 9 bases fit TRBD2. Looked up from germline, CDR1 is MNHEY and CDR2 is SMNVEV (reference sequence). V gave up 2 bases and J gave up 6 bases; unmatched junction bases: 5. The CDR3 runs 15 residues. The CDR3 region has the DNA TGTGCCAGCAGTTTAGCGGGGGGGCTCCCCAATGAGCAGTTCTTC. It encodes CASSLAGGLPNEQFF.

The chain is built from TRBV5-4 and TRBJ2-1, with 9 bases aligning to TRBD1. CDR3 length: 15 amino acids. Losses at the gene ends were 3 bases for V and 3 bases for J; bases not matched to a gene: 4. Germline V gene data show CDR1 as SGHNT and CDR2 as YYREEE (reference sequence). Here the CDR3 reads CASSSGQGIYNEQFF. The CDR3 DNA follows: TGTGCCAGCAGCTCGGGACAGGGAATCTACAATGAGCAGTTCTTC.

The chain uses TRBV19 and TRBJ1-2; 8 bases map to TRBD1. V dropped 6 bases and J dropped 8; count of bases not matched to a gene: 14. CDR1 is LNHDA and CDR2 is SQIVND in the germline V gene (reference sequence). There are 15 residues in the CDR3. The CDR3 loop reads CASSLSRTGGYGYTF. The CDR3, as DNA: TGTGCCAGTAGCTTAAGCCGAACAGGGGGATACGGCTACACCTTC. Together with reference TRBV19 and TRBJ1-2, the CDR3 gives the full variable domain: DGGITQSPKYLFRKEGQNVTLSCEQNLNHDAMYWYRQDPGQGLRLIYYSQIVNDFQKGDIAEGYSVSREKKESFPLTVTSAQKNPTAFYLCASSLSRTGGYGYTFGSGTRLTVV.

V is TRBV4-1 and J is TRBJ1-1; D gene unclear. Deletions cut 0 bases from V and 2 bases from J, with 7 bases between. Germline CDR1 MGHRA, CDR2 YSYEKL. This CDR3 comprises 14 residues. As DNA, the CDR3 is TGCGCCAGCAGCCAAGATAGGTCAAACACTGAAGCTTTCTTT. Encoded protein: CASSQDRSNTEAFF.

The rearrangement uses TRBV18 and TRBJ2-7; 8 nucleotides line up with TRBD1. Germline trimming cut 3 bases from V and 3 bases from J; bases unmatched to any gene: 4. Germline CDR1 is KGHSH and CDR2 is LQKENI. This CDR3 region has 14 residues. Here the CDR3 DNA reads TGTGCCAGCTCACCTCTTGACAGGGGCTACGAGCAGTACTTC. Amino acids: CASSPLDRGYEQYF.